Sequencing of this TCR beta chain was carried out in a study of response to subunit inactivated influenza vaccine. Study-wide results and limits: The authors proposed limited new T cell recruitment per seasonal influenza vaccination.

The ends lost 7 bases at V and 1 base at J; junction bases unmatched: 4. Germline CDR1 reads SQVTM; CDR2 reads ANQGSEA. CDR3 length equals 12 residues. For this clonotype: Antigen: not known.

TCRdb analysed the RT-PCR reads with MiXCR anew, one entry per CDR3 protein. The sample carries about 800,000 distinct CDR3 sequences, over 20% recorded once. J is TRBJ2-7 and V is TRBV29-1, with TRBD1 matching over 7 bases. The sequence came from a man aged 45-65 years who received an inactivated influenza vaccine. Specimen: PBMCs from blood, collected around 5 days after vaccination. CDR3 amino acids: CSATGQSYEQYF. The CDR3 region has the DNA TGCAGCGCGACGGGACAGTCCTACGAGCAGTACTTC.